This T cell receptor beta chain was sequenced for a study of cytotoxic CD8 clonotypes in ibrutinib-treated CLL. Study overall: Some 25 partial and 2 complete responses; at median about 70 months, approximately 14 remitted, 12 progressed. It was after a median about 12 months of treatment, range 6 to 36, that response samples were taken.

Points from the study as a whole: Public clonotypes proved infrequent, and on treatment they shrank or remained steady.

With respect to this clone: The antigen remains undetermined.

The assay was immunoSEQ multiplex PCR, and TCRdb's table has in-frame clones only and misses some. The sample shows around 300,000 clones, roughly 79% of them seen only once. This CDR3 has 16 amino acids. The germline gives CDR1 SGHTA, CDR2 FQGNSA. V lost 1 base to trimming and J lost 3 bases, with 13 bases between them. This receptor was identified in a human donor with chronic lymphocytic leukemia. The input for sequencing was PBMCs, taken before ibrutinib treatment. The rearrangement uses TRBV7-2 and TRBJ1-5; D remains ambiguous. This CDR3 is CASSLVGRSPNQPQHF. The CDR3 region has the DNA TGTGCCAGCAGCTTAGTAGGCAGGTCTCCCAATCAGCCCCAGCATTTT.